The 19 T cell receptor beta chains given below trace back to one sample, sequenced in a study of blood T cell repertoires in COVID-19. Assay: immunoSEQ multiplex PCR; the TCRdb copy retains only in-frame clones and omits some. Here the sample spans some 160,000 clones, about 85% being singletons. What was sequenced was PBMCs or T cells enriched from blood (not recorded which). The receptors were sampled from a woman in her thirties or forties who had recovered from COVID-19.

J is TRBJ2-2 and V is TRBV7-9; 8 bases are a match to TRBD1. Germline V gives CDR1 SEHNR, CDR2 FQNEAQ (reference sequence). The CDR3 totals 16 residues. V lost 5 bases to trimming and J lost 5 bases; unmatched junction nucleotides: 10. CDR3 sequence reads: CASSPRDRRRTGELFF. The CDR3 DNA is TGTGCCAGCAGCCCCCGGGACAGGCGACGAACCGGGGAGCTGTTTTTT.

The J gene is TRBJ1-5, the V gene TRBV19; 8 bases are a match to TRBD1. The CDR3 loop spans 13 amino acids. The V gene end was trimmed by 4 bases and the J gene end by 6 bases; junction bases not matched to a gene: 2. The germline V gene has CDR1 LNHDA and CDR2 SQIVND (reference sequence). CDR3 residues: CASSTGTGQPQHF. CDR3 DNA: TGTGCCAGTAGTACCGGGACAGGTCAGCCCCAGCATTTT.

CDR3 in amino acids: CASSPPRTSGTRYEQYF. The CDR3, as DNA: TGTGCCAGCAGCCCGCCGAGGACTAGCGGGACTCGGTACGAGCAGTACTTC. This chain connects TRBV7-6 to TRBJ2-7; 12 bases are shared with TRBD2. This CDR3 has 17 amino acids. Germline assignment: CDR1 SGHVS and CDR2 FNYEAQ. The trim removed 5 bases at V and 4 bases at J, leaving 12 bases unmatched.

This clone was observed once. The V and J genes are TRBV27 and TRBJ2-4, with 13 bases identical to TRBD2. V shed 5 bases, J shed 6 bases, and the junction held 10 bases outside the gene matches. Germline values: CDR1 MNHEY, CDR2 SMNVEV (reference sequence). The CDR3 extends over 17 amino acids. The CDR3 DNA reads TGTGCCAGCAGTACCCTAGGACTAGCGGGGGCGGGAAACATTCAGTACTTC. Translated, it gives CASSTLGLAGAGNIQYF.

The CDR3 protein is CATSRVDQPQHF. For the CDR3, the DNA is TGTGCCACCAGCAGAGTAGATCAGCCCCAGCATTTT. The V and J genes are TRBV15 and TRBJ1-5; D unclear. This CDR3 has 12 amino acids. The germline V and J ends were trimmed by 1 base and 5 bases, with 3 bases remaining between them. Germline CDR1 LNHNV, CDR2 YYDKDF (reference sequence).

J is TRBJ2-1 and V is TRBV5-1; D is perhaps TRBD2 (6 bases). There are 13 residues in the CDR3. Trimming removed 4 bases from V and 8 bases from J, with 13 bases in between. In germline, CDR1 is SGHRS, CDR2 YFSETQ. CDR3 coding DNA: TGCGCCAGCAGCCCGGGGGTTCGGGATGAGCAGTTCTTC. Protein product: CASSPGVRDEQFF.

The rearrangement uses TRBV9 and TRBJ2-5, with 14 positions matching TRBD2. Germline V gene data show CDR1 as SGDLS and CDR2 as YYNGEE. V trimming: 3 bases; J trimming: 3 bases; junction bases outside the gene matches: 1. The CDR3 is 15 residues long. The CDR3 region is CASSGGLAGEETQYF. The CDR3 DNA reads as TGTGCCAGCAGCGGGGGACTAGCGGGAGAAGAGACCCAGTACTTC.

The rearrangement links TRBV3-1 (or the pseudogene TRBV3-2) to TRBJ2-1; TRBD2 matches 13 bases. Germline CDR1 is LGHDT and CDR2 is YNNKEL (reference sequence). The V and J ends lost 0 bases and 5 bases, in that order; junction bases with no gene match: 4. This CDR3 comprises 17 residues. CDR3 in DNA: TGTGCCAGCAGCCAAGACACTAGCGGGGGGGTAGACAATGAGCAGTTCTTC. It encodes CASSQDTSGGVDNEQFF.

The gene calls are TRBV9 and TRBJ1-1, with unresolved D. Trimming pared 3 bases from V and 1 base from J, leaving 4 bases between. The CDR3 runs 12 residues. Germline V gives CDR1 SGDLS, CDR2 YYNGEE. The CDR3 DNA follows: TGTGCCAGCAGCGGACAGAACACTGAAGCTTTCTTT. This gives the protein CASSGQNTEAFF.

This rearrangement joins TRBV5-1 to TRBJ2-1; TRBD2 agrees at 7 bases. The CDR3 has 15 residues. Germline loops: CDR1 SGHRS, CDR2 YFSETQ. J gave up 6 bases and V 4 bases, and 10 bases lay outside the gene matches. In DNA form, the CDR3 reads TGCGCCAGCAGCCTGGTTGGGCGGGAGTTCAATGAGCAGTTCTTC. Translation: CASSLVGREFNEQFF.

CDR3 in DNA: TGCGCCAGCAGCGCGGACAGTTTCACTGAAGCTTTCTTT. Residues: CASSADSFTEAFF. This sequence joins TRBV5-1 and TRBJ1-1; maybe TRBD1 (6 bases). Trimming pared 4 bases from V and 4 bases from J, leaving 11 bases between. Germline V gene sequence: CDR1 SGHRS, CDR2 YFSETQ. The CDR3 is made up of 13 amino acids. Together with reference TRBV5-1 and TRBJ1-1, the CDR3 gives the full variable domain: KAGVTQTPRYLIKTRGQQVTLSCSPISGHRSVSWYQQTPGQGLQFLFEYFSETQRNKGNFPGRFSGRQFSNSRSEMNVSTLELGDSALYLCASSADSFTEAFFGQGTRLTVV.

About this clone: Other nucleotide sequences in the sample specify the same CDR3. The rearrangement joins TRBV6-5 to TRBJ1-1; D not certain. Germline V gives CDR1 MNHEY, CDR2 SVGAGI. The CDR3 is 14 residues long. With 0 bases removed from V and 0 bases from J, the gap between germline ends came to 5 bases. CDR3 residues: CASSYSEVNTEAFF. CDR3 in DNA: TGTGCCAGCAGTTACTCCGAGGTGAACACTGAAGCTTTCTTT.

V gene TRBV19 combines with J gene TRBJ2-2, with D tentatively TRBD1 (5 bases). V lost 5 bases, J lost 2 bases, and 18 bases lay in between. CDR1 LNHDA and CDR2 SQIVND come from the germline V gene (reference sequence). The CDR3 length is 17 residues. Here the CDR3 DNA reads TGTGCCAGTAGTCTCAAAAGGGGCGTAAGAAACACCGGGGAGCTGTTTTTT. Translated: CASSLKRGVRNTGELFF.

The J gene is TRBJ1-2, the V gene TRBV6-5, with TRBD1 as a possible D gene (6 bases). Germline lookup yields CDR1 MNHEY and CDR2 SVGAGI. This CDR3 has 13 residues. Trimming removed 5 bases at V and 5 bases at J, with 12 bases between. The CDR3 sequence: CASSKQGGYGYTF. CDR3 DNA sequence: TGTGCCAGCAGTAAACAGGGCGGGTATGGCTACACCTTC.

The rearrangement links TRBV6-4 to TRBJ1-5; D ambiguous. CDR1 is MRHNA and CDR2 is SNTAGT in the germline V gene. V was cut by 0 bases and J by 0 bases, with 12 bases left in between. This CDR3 contains 17 residues. CDR3 region: CASSDSKREDSNQPQHF. For the CDR3, the DNA is TGTGCCAGCAGTGACTCGAAGAGAGAGGATAGCAATCAGCCCCAGCATTTT.

This clone was seen a few times. Here the CDR3 DNA reads TGTGCCAGCTCAGCAACCGGTCTTAGTTCTTACGAGCAGTACTTC. Amino acids: CASSATGLSSYEQYF. The chain couples TRBV18 to TRBJ2-7; unclear D gene. Deletions cut 5 bases from V and 4 bases from J, with 18 bases between. The CDR3 has 15 residues. Germline CDR1 and CDR2: KGHSH and LQKENI. Looking up the rest from reference TRBV18 and TRBJ2-7 gives the full variable domain: NAGVMQNPRHLVRRRGQEARLRCSPMKGHSHVYWYRQLPEEGLKFMVYLQKENIIDESGMPKERFSAEFPKEGPSILRIQQVVRGDSAAYFCASSATGLSSYEQYFGPGTRLTVT.

This sequence joins TRBV29-1 and TRBJ2-7; 11 bases fit TRBD1. After removal of 2 bases from V and 3 bases from J, the junction contained 6 bases not matched to a gene. The length of the CDR3 is 15 residues. The germline gives CDR1 SQVTM, CDR2 ANQGSEA. The CDR3 spells CSVETRDRGSYEQYF. The CDR3 coding sequence is TGCAGCGTTGAAACCCGGGACAGGGGGAGCTACGAGCAGTACTTC.

V gene TRBV10-3 combines with J gene TRBJ1-2, with a tentative D call TRBD1 (6 bases). This CDR3 has 14 residues. Deletions cut 0 bases from V and 7 bases from J, with 12 bases between. Per the germline V gene, CDR1 is ENHRY and CDR2 is SYGVKD. The CDR3 DNA is TGTGCCATCAGTGAGTCGATGGGGGCTGCTGGCTACACCTTC. Protein: CAISESMGAAGYTF.

This sequence joins TRBV27 and TRBJ1-4; TRBD1 matches 8 bases. CDR1 MNHEY and CDR2 SMNVEV come from the germline V gene (reference sequence). V lost 2 bases, J lost 0 bases, and 8 bases stayed unmatched. The CDR3 is 18 amino acids. In nucleotides, the CDR3 is TGTGCCAGCAGTTTAAGGGGGACAGGTCCTACAACTAATGAAAAACTGTTTTTT. Encoded protein: CASSLRGTGPTTNEKLFF.